These 32 T cell receptor beta chains were sequenced from one sample in a study of breast tumors, draining lymph nodes, adjacent tissues. From the multiplex PCR reads, TCRdb called clonotypes with MiXCR, one entry per CDR3 protein. Of roughly 110,000 distinct CDR3 sequences in the sample, 30% were seen once. Breast cancer patients provided tissue from their axillary draining lymph nodes. Sequenced material: axillary lymph node tissue. These receptors came from a female donor with breast cancer. Some clones in this sample may be carry-over from other donors' samples.

This rearrangement joins TRBV20-1 to TRBJ2-1, with a tentative D call TRBD1 (5 bases). Germline V gene lookup returns CDR1 DFQATT and CDR2 SNEGSKA (reference sequence). The CDR3 sequence is 15 residues long. CDR3 amino acids: CSAWNPSRTSNEQFF. DNA of the CDR3: TGCAGCGCATGGAACCCTAGTCGGACATCGAATGAGCAGTTCTTC.

The sample holds many counts of this clonotype. V gene TRBV11-2 combines with J gene TRBJ2-5; 9 nucleotides line up with TRBD2. Germline CDR1 SGHAT, CDR2 FQNNGV. J lost 3 bases, V lost 3 bases, and 5 bases had no gene match. CDR3 length: 15 residues. CDR3 protein: CASSFLRGGKETQYF. The CDR3 nucleotides are TGTGCCAGCAGCTTTTTGCGGGGGGGCAAAGAGACCCAGTACTTC. Looking up the rest from reference TRBV11-2 and TRBJ2-5 gives the full variable domain: EAGVAQSPRYKIIEKRQSVAFWCNPISGHATLYWYQQILGQGPKLLIQFQNNGVVDDSQLPKDRFSAERLKGVDSTLKIQPAKLEDSAVYLCASSFLRGGKETQYFGPGTRLLVL.

Comment on this clonotype: At one end, the junction sequence differs from germline, possibly due to a read error. The chain links TRBV7-3 to TRBJ2-1, with TRBD1 matching 8 bases. This CDR3 comprises 16 residues. Germline V gives CDR1 SGHTA, CDR2 FQGTGA. The CDR3, as DNA: TGTGCTAGCATCGAGGACAGGGTTCGATCCTACAATGAGCAGTTCTTC. Translated: CASIEDRVRSYNEQFF. The full variable domain, rest sourced from reference TRBV7-3 and TRBJ2-1, is GAGVSQTPSNKVTEKGKYVELRCDPISGHTALYWYRQSLGQGPEFLIYFQGTGAADDSGLPNDRFFAVRPEGSVSTLKIQRTERGDSAVYLCASIEDRVRSYNEQFFGPGTRLTVL.

This clonotype showed up many times. The gene calls are TRBV11-2 and TRBJ1-4; a weak D match, TRBD1 (5 bases). Trimming cost V 5 bases and J 6 bases, with 19 bases left between them. The CDR3 has 16 residues. The germline gives CDR1 SGHAT, CDR2 FQNNGV. In nucleotides, the CDR3 is TGTGCCAGCAGCCCGCAACGGCAACAGGCCTATGAAAAACTGTTTTTT. This translates into CASSPQRQQAYEKLFF.

This clonotype came up many times. The chain is built from TRBV28 and TRBJ2-1; TRBD1 might be the D (5 bases). The V end was cut by 4 bases, the J end by 12 bases, with 13 bases between. Looked up from germline, CDR1 is MDHEN and CDR2 is SYDVKM. CDR3 size: 12 residues. The CDR3: CASSWTLGMQFF. CDR3 coding DNA: TGTGCCAGCAGTTGGACACTCGGAATGCAGTTCTTC.

This clonotype was counted a few times. A single base separates this from a much larger clone, so it may be a read error. This rearrangement joins TRBV6-2 or TRBV6-3 to TRBJ2-1; D is tentatively TRBD1 or TRBD2 (6 bases each). Looked up from germline, CDR1 is MNHEY and CDR2 is SVGEGT. This CDR3 comprises 15 residues. V was trimmed by 5 bases and J by 5 bases, leaving 16 bases between them. The CDR3: CASSHAGQVHNEQFF. As DNA, the CDR3 is TGTGCCAGCAGTCACGCGGGACAAGTTCACAATGAGCAGTTCTTC.

Note on this clonotype: A much larger clone lies a single base off, so this may be a read error. The chain is built from TRBV6-2 or TRBV6-3 and TRBJ2-1; weak D call: TRBD2 (5 bases). The germline CDR1 and CDR2 sequences are MNHEY and SVGEGT. The V end lost 5 bases, the J end lost 9 bases, and 14 bases lay between the germline ends. The CDR3 is made up of 13 amino acids. This CDR3 is CASSHAYSGEQFF. CDR3 nucleotide sequence: TGTGCCAGCAGTCACGCCTACAGCGGTGAGCAGTTCTTC.

About this clonotype itself: Possible read error: a much larger clone is one base away. The chain combines TRBV18 with TRBJ2-1; D possibly corresponds to TRBD2 (5 bases). CDR3 length equals 14 residues. Trimming left V 0 bases short and J 8 bases short, with 11 bases between. Germline assignment: CDR1 KGHSH and CDR2 LQKENI. This CDR3 is CASSPPASRHEQFF. The CDR3 DNA is TGTGCCAGCTCACCACCAGCTAGCAGGCATGAGCAGTTCTTC.

This clonotype was seen at least ten times. The chain is built from TRBV5-5 and TRBJ2-7, with D tentatively TRBD1 (6 bases). Between the trimmed V and J ends, which lost 4 bases and 7 bases, there was a span of 21 bases. This CDR3 is built from 15 residues. Germline V CDR1 and CDR2: SGHKS, YYEKEE (reference sequence). CDR3 nucleotides: TGTGCCAGCAGCCGTGGGGGACACGGACCGTGGGAGCAGTACTTC. Protein product: CASSRGGHGPWEQYF. Together with reference TRBV5-5 and TRBJ2-7, the CDR3 gives the full variable domain: DAGVTQSPTHLIKTRGQQVTLRCSPISGHKSVSWYQQVLGQGPQFIFQYYEKEERGRGNFPDRFSARQFPNYSSELNVNALLLGDSALYLCASSRGGHGPWEQYFGPGTRLTVT.

This clonotype was observed many times. The V gene is TRBV20-1, the J gene TRBJ2-1, with 8 bases aligning to TRBD2. The CDR3 spans 18 residues. Germline V gene data show CDR1 as DFQATT and CDR2 as SNEGSKA (reference sequence). Trimming at V came to 1 base and at J to 0 bases, leaving 11 bases not matched to a gene. The CDR3: CSARGGRGGISSYNEQFF. CDR3 nucleotide sequence: TGCAGTGCTAGAGGAGGACGGGGGGGAATTAGCTCCTACAATGAGCAGTTCTTC.

As concerns this clonotype: Without the conserved terminal phenylalanine or tryptophan, this CDR3 likely stems from a read error. It is unclear where the CDR3 begins or ends on the DNA, so no DNA is shown, and the CDR3 is as TCRdb lists it. The rearrangement uses TRBV19 and TRBJ2-1; the table's D call, TRBD1, has no DNA check behind it. Inclusive of both ends, the CDR3 amounts to 16 amino acids. Germline values: CDR1 LNHDA, CDR2 SQIVND (reference sequence). The CDR3 loop is CASSPRQGSSYNEQLS.

This clonotype was counted ten times or more. The chain joins TRBV4-3 to TRBJ1-6; D possibly corresponds to TRBD1 (5 bases). Germline CDR1 is LGHNA and CDR2 is YSLEER. CDR3 length: 16 residues. Trimming cost V 0 bases and J 7 bases, with 13 bases left between them. DNA for the CDR3: TGCGCCAGCAGCCAAGACCCGGGACCGACCAATTCACCCCTCCACTTT. This encodes CASSQDPGPTNSPLHF.

In this sample, this clonotype turned up many times. The chain employs TRBV29-1 and TRBJ1-2, with unresolved D. From germline, CDR1 is SQVTM and CDR2 ANQGSEA. The CDR3 is 11 residues long. V lost 4 bases to trimming and J lost 1 base, with 4 bases between them. The CDR3 spells CSVAINYGYTF. The CDR3 DNA reads TGCAGCGTTGCGATTAACTATGGCTACACCTTC. Full variable domain (outside the CDR3, taken from reference TRBV29-1 and TRBJ1-2): SAVISQKPSRDICQRGTSLTIQCQVDSQVTMMFWYRQQPGQSLTLIATANQGSEATYESGFVIDKFPISRPNLTFSTLTVSNMSPEDSSIYLCSVAINYGYTFGSGTRLTVV.

This clonotype was seen ten or more times. The rearrangement uses TRBV19 and TRBJ1-2; maybe TRBD1 (5 bases). CDR1 and CDR2 from the germline V gene are LNHDA and SQIVND (reference sequence). V was pared by 10 bases and J by 8 bases, with 17 bases between. This CDR3 contains 12 residues. CDR3 sequence (DNA): TGTGCCACCCTACCCCCGCGGGGCGGCTACACCTTC. Amino acids: CATLPPRGGYTF. The variable domain in full, with the rest retrieved from reference TRBV19 and TRBJ1-2, is DGGITQSPKYLFRKEGQNVTLSCEQNLNHDAMYWYRQDPGQGLRLIYYSQIVNDFQKGDIAEGYSVSREKKESFPLTVTSAQKNPTAFYLCATLPPRGGYTFGSGTRLTVV.

This sequence joins TRBV20-1 and TRBJ2-2, with D unresolved. CDR3 length equals 16 residues. Trimming shortened V by 0 bases and J by 4 bases, and 15 bases separated the two germline ends. Germline V gene lookup returns CDR1 DFQATT and CDR2 SNEGSKA (reference sequence). CDR3 nucleotide sequence: TGCAGTGCTAGAGATCTGTTGTCCGCGACCACCGGGGAGCTGTTTTTT. The encoded protein is CSARDLLSATTGELFF.

This clonotype was picked up many times. V and J are TRBV7-9 and TRBJ1-4; D is perhaps TRBD1 (6 bases). The germline V gene has CDR1 SEHNR and CDR2 FQNEAQ (reference sequence). This CDR3 region has 14 residues. V was shortened by 0 bases and J by 7 bases, with 9 bases between the two germline ends. For the CDR3, the DNA is TGTGCCAGCAGCTTAGCAGGGGGTGGTGAAAAACTGTTTTTT. Encoded protein: CASSLAGGGEKLFF.

Many counts were recorded for this clonotype. This CDR3 is CATSDSQTDTQYF. CDR3 nucleotides: TGTGCCACCAGTGATTCCCAGACAGATACGCAGTATTTT. The genes are TRBV24-1 and TRBJ2-3; D is unclear. There are 13 residues in the CDR3. V was cut by 2 bases and J by 3 bases, with 5 bases left in between. Looked up from germline, CDR1 is KGHDR and CDR2 is SFDVKD.

This clonotype was recorded at least ten times. This sequence joins TRBV5-6 and TRBJ2-4, with D hard to call. Germline values: CDR1 SGHDT, CDR2 YYEEEE. V lost 1 base and J lost 0, with 5 bases in between. The CDR3 sequence is 14 residues long. The CDR3 region is CASSLSGAKNIQYF. The CDR3 DNA follows: TGTGCCAGCAGCTTGTCAGGAGCCAAAAACATTCAGTACTTC.

This clonotype has a count of ten or more. The chain carries TRBV6-1 and TRBJ2-3; 12 bases fit TRBD2. V shed 4 bases and J 1 base; nucleotides not matched to a gene: 9. Germline CDR1 and CDR2: MNHNS and SASEGT. The CDR3 runs to 18 residues. The CDR3 bases are TGTGCCAGCAGTGTATTGGGACTAGCGGGCTCAGGCACAGATACGCAGTATTTT. Translation: CASSVLGLAGSGTDTQYF.

This clonotype was seen ten or more times. The chain combines TRBV11-1 with TRBJ2-1; 10 nucleotides line up with TRBD2. V dropped 1 base and J dropped 2; count of bases not matched to a gene: 8. Germline loops: CDR1 SGHAT, CDR2 FQDESV (reference sequence). The CDR3 runs 18 residues. CDR3 sequence (DNA): TGTGCCAGCAGCTTAGAGGCTAGCGGGAGTATTGCCTACAATGAGCAGTTCTTC. This sequence encodes CASSLEASGSIAYNEQFF.

The chain links TRBV4-2 to TRBJ2-5, with 11 bases fitting TRBD2. The J segment lost 4 bases and the V segment lost 1 base, leaving 8 bases of the junction unmatched. Per the germline V gene, CDR1 is LGHNA and CDR2 is YNFKEQ. This CDR3 has 17 amino acids. In nucleotides, the CDR3 is TGTGCCAGCAGCCAAGCGGGGATAACTAGCGGGAGAGAGACCCAGTACTTC. Protein sequence: CASSQAGITSGRETQYF.

Ten or more counts support this clonotype. The genes are TRBV10-2 and TRBJ2-3; 10 bases map to TRBD2. This CDR3 region has 16 residues. V was clipped by 11 bases and J by 0 bases; unmatched bases: 11. Germline V CDR1 and CDR2: WSHSY, SAAADI. CDR3: CAQRGGASFSTDTQYF. DNA of the CDR3: TGCGCCCAGCGGGGGGGCGCGTCTTTTAGCACAGATACGCAGTATTTT.

This clonotype showed up many times. J is TRBJ2-1 and V is TRBV15; D unclear. The CDR3 has 16 residues. Germline assignment: CDR1 LNHNV and CDR2 YYDKDF (reference sequence). Trimming took off 0 bases at V and 0 bases at J, with 9 bases between the two ends. This CDR3 reads CATSRDWDSSYNEQFF. CDR3 nucleotides: TGTGCCACCAGCAGAGATTGGGATTCCTCCTACAATGAGCAGTTCTTC.

This clonotype was counted at least ten times. The chain combines TRBV9 with TRBJ1-1; D not certain. The length of the CDR3 is 12 residues. V lost 5 bases and J 0 bases, leaving 5 bases between the germline ends. CDR1 and CDR2 (germline): SGDLS, YYNGEE. CDR3 loop: CASSPLNTEAFF. The CDR3 DNA reads TGTGCCAGCAGTCCCTTGAACACTGAAGCTTTCTTT.

About this clonotype: A much larger clone lies one base from this, so it may be a read error. The CDR3 region has the DNA TGCGCCAGCAGCTTGGTGGTTGGGCCATTCAACTCCTACAATGAGCAGTTCTTC. Translated, it gives CASSLVVGPFNSYNEQFF. This chain links TRBV5-1 with TRBJ2-1; the D is unclear. Germline lookup yields CDR1 SGHRS and CDR2 YFSETQ. The V and J ends lost 0 bases and 0 bases respectively, with 16 bases between them. The CDR3 has 18 residues.

J is TRBJ1-4 and V is TRBV12-3 or TRBV12-4; D uncertain. This CDR3 region has 14 residues. V was pared by 6 bases and J by 8 bases, with 16 bases between. The CDR3 DNA is TGTGCCAGCAGCCCACTAGCGGGAGGAGAAAAACTGTTTTTT. Translated: CASSPLAGGEKLFF.

This clonotype was seen at least ten times. The J gene is TRBJ2-5, the V gene TRBV20-1; 7 bases line up with TRBD1. Losses at the gene ends were 5 bases for V and 5 bases for J; bases not matched to a gene: 5. This CDR3 is 12 amino acids long. Germline V gene lookup returns CDR1 DFQATT and CDR2 SNEGSKA (reference sequence). The CDR3 nucleotides read TGCAGTGCTGGGACAGTCCTTGAGACCCAGTACTTC. Protein sequence: CSAGTVLETQYF.

The CDR3 DNA sequence: TGTGGCATTGGGGGGGGCGGGAGGGCAAATGAGCAGTTCTTC. Protein sequence: CGIGGGGRANEQFF. The genes are TRBV7-2 and TRBJ2-1, with 9 bases matching TRBD2. The CDR3 has 14 amino acids. Per the germline V gene, CDR1 is SGHTA and CDR2 is FQGNSA.

This clonotype was seen ten or more times. The rearrangement links TRBV13 to TRBJ2-7, with D possibly matching TRBD1 (6 bases). V dropped 9 bases and J dropped 9 bases, with 18 bases sitting between them. The CDR3 loop spans 12 amino acids. Germline values: CDR1 PRHDT, CDR2 FYEKMQ (reference sequence). CDR3 in amino acids: CASSRDTSGQYF. CDR3 nucleotides: TGTGCCAGTTCCAGGGACACCTCAGGGCAGTACTTC.

This clonotype was counted between two and nine times. A much larger clone sits a single nucleotide away, making a read error possible. The rearrangement links TRBV5-1 to TRBJ2-3; 7 bases match TRBD1. V gave up 2 bases and J gave up 2 bases; unmatched junction bases: 11. The germline gives CDR1 SGHRS, CDR2 YFSETQ. The length of the CDR3 is 17 residues. This CDR3 reads CASSLIRTGDYTDTQYF. In nucleotides, the CDR3 is TGCGCCAGCAGCTTAATACGGACAGGTGATTACACAGATACGCAGTATTTT.

This clonotype was detected many times. This chain joins TRBV5-1 and TRBJ2-3; no clear D. There are 13 residues in the CDR3. The V end was cut by 5 bases, the J end by 2 bases, with 9 bases between. Germline CDR1 and CDR2: SGHRS and YFSETQ. CDR3 amino acids: CASSPDFTDTQYF. Here the CDR3 DNA reads TGCGCCAGCAGTCCCGATTTCACAGATACGCAGTATTTT.

With regard to this clonotype: Just one base apart from a much larger clone, this may be a read error. The rearrangement links TRBV19 to TRBJ1-2, with a weak D call TRBD1 (5 bases). The CDR3 is 14 residues long. Trimming pared 1 base from V and 7 bases from J, leaving 13 bases between. Germline V gene data show CDR1 as LNHDA and CDR2 as SQIVND (reference sequence). The CDR3 protein is CASSIGRDHCGYTF. DNA of the CDR3: TGTGCCAGTAGTATAGGTCGGGACCACTGTGGCTACACCTTC.